The entry below describes one T cell receptor beta chain. Losses at the gene ends were 8 bases for V and 4 bases for J; bases not matched to a gene: 11. CDR1 and CDR2 from the germline V gene are SGHKS and YYEKEE (reference sequence). CDR3 length: 14 residues. This sample was taken from a study of shared clonotypes between healthy human individuals. Profiling relied on immunoSEQ multiplex PCR, and the TCRdb table lists in-frame clones only, not all of them. The data hold more than 2 million clones, with about 94% observed a single time. The genes are TRBV5-5 and TRBJ2-7; 8 positions agree with TRBD2. The receptor was derived from a man younger than 30 in good health. Specimen: naive CD4+ T cells sorted from blood. This sample's subset: CD45RA+ positively selected. The CDR3 reads CASSGSGDGYEQYF. In DNA, the CDR3 is TGTGCCAGTAGTGGTAGCGGGGATGGATACGAGCAGTACTTC.